This section outlines one T cell receptor beta chain sequence together with its context. This entry comes from a study of cytomegalovirus exposure and HLA in healthy donors. Background on the study: Among the approximately 400 donors who were genotyped, 81% fell in the genetic ancestry cluster that is associated with self-reported Caucasian donors.

Both 60 Vbeta primers and 13 Jbeta primers went into the PCR. This table comes from immunoSEQ multiplex PCR, and its TCRdb copy is limited to in-frame clones, with some not included. The data contain around 150,000 clones, about 80% of them singletons. V dropped 1 base and J dropped 7; count of bases not matched to a gene: 6. There are 16 residues in the CDR3. The germline V gene encodes CDR1 SGHTA and CDR2 FQGTGA. The chain carries TRBV7-3 and TRBJ2-1, with 11 nucleotides matching TRBD2. Sequenced sample: PBMCs. The receptor comes from a man younger than 30 in good health and CMV-seropositive. The CDR3 region has the DNA TGTGCCAGCAGCTTAAAGTTTACTAGCGGGGGAAATGAGCAGTTCTTC. Translation: CASSLKFTSGGNEQFF.